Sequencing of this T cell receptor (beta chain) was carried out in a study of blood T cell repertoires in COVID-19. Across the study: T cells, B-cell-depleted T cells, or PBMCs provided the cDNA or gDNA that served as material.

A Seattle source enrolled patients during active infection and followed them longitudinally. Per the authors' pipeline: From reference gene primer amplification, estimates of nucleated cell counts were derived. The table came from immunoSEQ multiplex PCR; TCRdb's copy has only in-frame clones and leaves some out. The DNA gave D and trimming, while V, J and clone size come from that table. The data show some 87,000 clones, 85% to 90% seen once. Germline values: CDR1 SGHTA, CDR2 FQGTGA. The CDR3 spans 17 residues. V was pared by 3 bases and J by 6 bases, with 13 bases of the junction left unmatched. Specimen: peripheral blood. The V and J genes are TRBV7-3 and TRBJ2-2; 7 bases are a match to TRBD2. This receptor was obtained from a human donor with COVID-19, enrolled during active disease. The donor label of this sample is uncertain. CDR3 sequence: CASSFSLGGGAPGELFF. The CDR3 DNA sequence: TGTGCCAGCAGCTTCAGTCTTGGCGGGGGAGCCCCCGGGGAGCTGTTTTTT.